Listed below are T cell receptor beta chains from one sample, sequenced in a study of vaccination and CD4 T cells after COVID-19. Their cognate antigens are unknown. TCRdb itself ran the PCR reads through MiXCR, one entry per CDR3 protein. Of around 10,000 distinct CDR3 sequences in the sample, 68% were seen once. The source material was CD4+ T cells from blood, cultured in vitro, sampled before SARS-CoV-2 vaccination. The source is a human donor who had recovered from COVID-19. Both conserved end residues are part of each CDR3. D genes are given only for firm matches. Not all rows give a size; the values are once, few, many and, for expanded clones, a class.

V gene,D gene,J gene,clone size,CDR3 protein,CDR3 DNA
TRBV20-1,-,TRBJ2-2,-,CSARGSTVGGELFF,TGCAGTGCTAGAGGTAGCACGGTGGGCGGGGAGCTGTTTTTT
TRBV7-9,-,TRBJ2-4,-,CASSLGPGSLDKNIQYF,TGTGCCAGCAGCTTAGGTCCAGGGTCCTTAGACAAAAACATTCAGTACTTC
TRBV7-8,-,TRBJ2-7,few,CASSLRPGRTSNTYEQYF,TGTGCCAGCAGCTTAAGGCCCGGGCGCACTAGCAACACCTACGAGCAGTACTTC
TRBV19,-,TRBJ1-1,-,CASIESTYDTEAFF,TGTGCCAGTATAGAGAGTACTTACGACACTGAAGCTTTCTTT
TRBV7-9,TRBD2,TRBJ2-2,once,CASSRGLPITGELFF,TGTGCCAGCAGCCGGGGACTACCCATCACCGGGGAGCTGTTTTTT
TRBV10-3,TRBD1,TRBJ1-2,-,CAIAGQPSHGYTF,TGTGCCATCGCGGGACAGCCCTCCCATGGCTACACCTTC
TRBV7-2,-,TRBJ2-1,-,CASSLGLEGSEQFF,TGTGCCAGCAGCTTAGGACTAGAGGGGAGTGAGCAGTTCTTC
TRBV20-1,-,TRBJ1-2,few,CSAREPGAHGYTF,TGCAGTGCTAGGGAGCCCGGGGCTCATGGCTACACCTTC
TRBV6-1,-,TRBJ2-7,-,CASSAGPGRVQYF,TGTGCCAGCAGTGCCGGTCCGGGTCGGGTGCAGTACTTC
TRBV6-1,TRBD1,TRBJ2-2,-,CASSEAEDRAINTGELFF,TGTGCCAGCAGTGAAGCAGAGGACAGGGCCATTAACACCGGGGAGCTGTTTTTT
TRBV19,-,TRBJ1-2,-,CASSDSLTGYTF,TGTGCCAGTAGTGACAGTTTAACCGGCTACACCTTC
TRBV20-1,-,TRBJ2-5,-,CSARDRGTETQYF,TGCAGTGCTAGAGACAGGGGAACTGAGACCCAGTACTTC